This TCR beta chain was obtained from a study of shared clonotypes between healthy human individuals. Overall study: For every donor, three CD4 naive, three CD4 memory, two CD8 naive and one CD8 memory plates were used. Study-wide results and caveats: A generally larger estimated richness was seen in naive subsets than in memory subsets. Rarefaction gave evidence that sorted-subset sequencing remained incomplete despite large depth.

A remark on this clone: What it binds is not known.

Germline lookup yields CDR1 MNHEY and CDR2 SVGAGI. V lost 3 bases and J 2 bases, leaving 10 bases between the germline ends. The CDR3 is 14 residues long. Investigators divided CD4+ cells into CD45RA+ naive and CD45RA-negative memory subsets. Sequencing used immunoSEQ multiplex PCR; TCRdb keeps in-frame clones, though not all of them. The sample lists 2.3 million or so clones, over 90% occurring once. The origin of this receptor is a man aged 18 to 35 in good health. Some clones in this sample may be carry-over from other donors' samples. The gene calls are TRBV6-5 and TRBJ2-5; D remains unclear. The specimen was naive CD4+ T cells from PBMCs. Subset defined: CD45RA+ positively selected. In nucleotides, the CDR3 is TGTGCCAGCAGTTATTCGGAGTTTCAAGAGACCCAGTACTTC. Its protein product is CASSYSEFQETQYF.